This TCR beta chain came from a study of Graves' ophthalmopathy and Graves' hyperthyroidism. Study-level points and caveats: The authors also found most expanded thyroid clonotypes above 0.001 frequency in blood. A 13-signature model separated ophthalmopathy from stable hyperthyroidism, 87.88% sensitivity, around 81% specificity. Predictions made by the model for ophthalmopathy progression reached under 71% sensitivity and roughly 79% specificity.

The V segment lost 4 bases and the J segment 11 bases; nucleotides outside the gene matches: 5. This CDR3 region has 12 residues. Remarks on this clonotype: Its cognate antigen is unknown.

Amplification from RNA transcripts yielded the TCR beta CDR3 regions. RT-PCR was first run with HTBI primers, then multiplex PCR in a second round. Using its own MiXCR run on the multiplex PCR reads, TCRdb lists one record per CDR3 protein. The sample records some 370,000 distinct CDR3 sequences, about a sixth being singletons. Patients in the hyperthyroidism group, adults aged 18 to 65, were newly diagnosed, under 2 months' duration. This TCR was sampled from an adult woman with stable Graves' hyperthyroidism. The source material was peripheral blood. The J gene is TRBJ1-1, the V gene TRBV12-3 or TRBV12-4; 9 bases map to TRBD1. The CDR3 protein is CASSSRDRVAFF. The CDR3 nucleotides are TGTGCCAGCAGTTCACGGGACAGGGTTGCTTTCTTT.